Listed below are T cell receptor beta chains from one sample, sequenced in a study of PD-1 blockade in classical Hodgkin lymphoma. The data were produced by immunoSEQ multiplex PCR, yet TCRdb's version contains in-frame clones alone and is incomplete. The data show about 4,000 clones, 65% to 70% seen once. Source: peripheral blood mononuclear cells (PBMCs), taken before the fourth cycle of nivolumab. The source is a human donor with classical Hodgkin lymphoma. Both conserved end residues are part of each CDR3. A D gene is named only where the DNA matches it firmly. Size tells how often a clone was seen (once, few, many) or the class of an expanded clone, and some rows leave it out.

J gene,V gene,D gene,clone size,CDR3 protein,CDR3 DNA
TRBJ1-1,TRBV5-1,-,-,CASSSPQGRNTEAFF,TGCGCCAGCAGCTCCCCGCAGGGTAGAAACACTGAAGCTTTCTTT
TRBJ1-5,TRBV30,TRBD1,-,CAWSDRQGLGPQHF,TGTGCCTGGAGTGACCGACAGGGTTTAGGGCCCCAGCATTTT
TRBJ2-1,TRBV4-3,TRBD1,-,CASSQERPRGPLNNEQFF,TGCGCCAGCAGCCAAGAAAGACCAAGGGGGCCCCTAAACAATGAGCAGTTCTTC
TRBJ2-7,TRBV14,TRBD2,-,CASSQGTSGGALTYEQYF,TGTGCCAGCAGCCAAGGGACTAGCGGGGGGGCCCTCACCTACGAGCAGTACTTC
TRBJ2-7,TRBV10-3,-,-,CAIKAGTLNYEQYF,TGTGCCATCAAGGCCGGGACCCTAAACTACGAGCAGTACTTC
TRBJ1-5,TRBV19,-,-,CATHIGSGYSNQPQHF,TGTGCCACCCACATAGGGTCAGGTTATAGCAATCAGCCCCAGCATTTT
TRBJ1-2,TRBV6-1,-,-,CASSSRQPQTTGYTF,TGTGCCAGCAGCTCCAGACAGCCACAGACAACTGGCTACACCTTC
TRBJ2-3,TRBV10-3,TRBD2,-,CAISDFSGRGDTQYF,TGTGCCATCAGTGATTTCAGCGGGAGGGGAGATACGCAGTATTTT
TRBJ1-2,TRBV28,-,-,CASSRRGFGGLDGYTF,TGTGCCAGCAGTAGGCGGGGGTTTGGGGGGCTTGATGGCTACACCTTC
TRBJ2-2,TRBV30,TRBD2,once,CAWTRLANTGELFF,TGTGCCTGGACCCGACTAGCAAACACCGGGGAGCTGTTTTTT
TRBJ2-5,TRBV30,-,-,CAWSVQETQYF,TGTGCCTGGAGTGTTCAAGAGACCCAGTACTTC
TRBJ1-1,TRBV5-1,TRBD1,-,CASSSGQGLDTEAFF,TGCGCCAGCAGCTCGGGACAGGGATTGGACACTGAAGCTTTCTTT
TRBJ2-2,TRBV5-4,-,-,CASSPGRGAPGELFF,TGTGCCAGCAGCCCGGGACGGGGGGCCCCCGGGGAGCTGTTTTTT
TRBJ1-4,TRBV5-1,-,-,CASSLDAATNEKLFF,TGCGCCAGCAGCTTGGATGCCGCAACTAATGAAAAACTGTTTTTT
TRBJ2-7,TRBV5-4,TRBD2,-,CASSSGTSYEQYF,TGTGCCAGCAGCTCCGGGACTAGCTACGAGCAGTACTTC
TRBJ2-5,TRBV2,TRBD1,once,CASSVEGAGQETQYF,TGTGCCAGCAGTGTAGAGGGGGCTGGCCAAGAGACCCAGTACTTC
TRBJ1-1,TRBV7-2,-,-,CASSPGQTGNTEAFF,TGTGCCAGCAGCCCAGGTCAGACAGGGAACACTGAAGCTTTCTTT
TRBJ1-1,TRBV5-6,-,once,CASSLEGLLNTEAFF,TGTGCCAGCAGCTTGGAGGGACTACTGAACACTGAAGCTTTCTTT
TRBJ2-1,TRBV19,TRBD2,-,CASSVQSGTYNEQFF,TGTGCCAGTAGTGTTCAGAGCGGGACCTACAATGAGCAGTTCTTC
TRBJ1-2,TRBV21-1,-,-,CASTSTGPFNYGYTF,TGTGCCAGCACCTCGACAGGTCCCTTCAACTATGGCTACACCTTC
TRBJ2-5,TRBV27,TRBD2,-,CASSPLAGGGETQYF,TGTGCCAGCAGTCCCCTAGCGGGAGGGGGGGAGACCCAGTACTTC
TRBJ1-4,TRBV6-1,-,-,CASRRENEKLFF,TGTGCCAGCAGGAGGGAGAATGAAAAACTGTTTTTT
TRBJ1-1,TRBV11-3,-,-,CASSLGVASDEAFF,TGTGCCAGCAGCTTAGGAGTCGCCTCGGATGAAGCTTTCTTT
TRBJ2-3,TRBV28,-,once,CAHTDTDTQYF,TGTGCCCATACAGACACAGATACGCAGTATTTT
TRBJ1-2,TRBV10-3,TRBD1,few,CAISGPRTGGSFNYGYTF,TGTGCCATCAGTGGCCCTCGGACAGGGGGCTCCTTTAACTATGGCTACACCTTC
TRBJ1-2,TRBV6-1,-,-,CASSEASRTAYGYTF,TGTGCCAGCAGTGAAGCGTCCCGGACAGCCTATGGCTACACCTTC
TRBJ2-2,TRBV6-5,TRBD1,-,CASRTGSTGELFF,TGTGCCAGCCGGACAGGGTCCACCGGGGAGCTGTTTTTT
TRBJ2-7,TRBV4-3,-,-,CASSPRMPPQTGEQYF,TGCGCCAGCAGCCCAAGGATGCCCCCGCAAACAGGGGAGCAGTACTTC
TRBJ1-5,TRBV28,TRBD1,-,CASRPGQRGNQPQHF,TGTGCCAGCAGACCGGGACAGAGGGGGAATCAGCCCCAGCATTTT
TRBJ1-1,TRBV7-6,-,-,CASSLAYRDQNTEAFF,TGTGCCAGCAGCTTAGCTTACAGGGATCAGAACACTGAAGCTTTCTTT
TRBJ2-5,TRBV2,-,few,CASKPRGPGETQYF,TGTGCCAGCAAACCGAGAGGGCCAGGAGAGACCCAGTACTTC
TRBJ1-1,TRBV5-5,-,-,CASSTGTRTAAFF,TGTGCCAGCAGCACCGGGACGCGGACCGCGGCTTTCTTT
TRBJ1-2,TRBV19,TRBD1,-,CASGTAANYGYTF,TGTGCCAGCGGGACAGCGGCGAACTATGGCTACACCTTC
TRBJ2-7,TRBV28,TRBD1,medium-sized,CASTAGTGRYEQYF,TGTGCCAGCACCGCCGGGACAGGGCGCTACGAGCAGTACTTC
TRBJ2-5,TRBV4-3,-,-,CASSQDLRETQYF,TGCGCCAGCAGCCAAGATCTCAGGGAGACCCAGTACTTC
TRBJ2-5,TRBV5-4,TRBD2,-,CASRSRAGGVQETQYF,TGTGCCAGCAGGTCTCGGGCGGGGGGAGTTCAAGAGACCCAGTACTTC
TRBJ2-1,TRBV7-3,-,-,CASSSLREGNEQFF,TGTGCCAGCAGCTCATTACGTGAGGGCAATGAGCAGTTCTTC
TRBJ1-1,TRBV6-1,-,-,CASSPRYNEAFF,TGTGCCAGCAGCCCCCGGTACAATGAAGCTTTCTTT
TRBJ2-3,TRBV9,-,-,CASSVGGGDTQYF,TGTGCCAGCAGCGTAGGTGGGGGCGATACGCAGTATTTT
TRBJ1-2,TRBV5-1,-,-,CASSSLGQASYGYTF,TGCGCCAGCAGCTCCTTAGGCCAGGCCTCCTATGGCTACACCTTC
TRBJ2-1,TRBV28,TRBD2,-,CASTLPLAGTIEQFF,TGTGCCAGCACCCTTCCGCTAGCGGGGACGATTGAGCAGTTCTTC
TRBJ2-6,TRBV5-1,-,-,CASRLSDSGANVLTF,TGCGCCAGCAGACTCAGCGACTCTGGGGCCAACGTCCTGACTTTC
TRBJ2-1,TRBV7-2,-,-,CASTQGRASYNEQFF,TGTGCCAGCACCCAGGGGAGGGCCTCCTACAATGAGCAGTTCTTC
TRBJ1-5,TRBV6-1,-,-,CASSEVGDQPQHF,TGTGCCAGCAGTGAAGTCGGAGATCAGCCCCAGCATTTT